Below, 28 T cell receptor beta chains from the same sample are listed, as sequenced in a study of blood T cells in healthy people across ages. Together with a sample-barcoded 5' primer, a J-beta primer mix was included in a second PCR lasting 7 to 11 cycles. TCRdb reprocessed the 5' RACE reads via MiXCR and lists one record per CDR3 protein. The table has some 1,800,000 distinct CDR3 sequences, 39% seen once. The sample taken for sequencing was blood. These receptors all stem from a human donor in good health.

The genes are TRBV28 and TRBJ2-5; the D is unclear. V dropped 5 bases and J dropped 6 bases, with 13 bases sitting between them. Germline assignment: CDR1 MDHEN and CDR2 SYDVKM. CDR3 length: 13 amino acids. The chain's CDR3 is CASSRSGWKTQYF. CDR3 in DNA: TGTGCCAGCAGTAGGTCCGGGTGGAAGACCCAGTACTTC.

This clonotype showed up just a few times. The rearrangement uses TRBV5-1 and TRBJ2-3; no reliable D call. CDR3 size: 15 residues. The V gene lost 3 bases and the J gene lost 2 bases, with 13 bases spanning the gap. Germline V gene data show CDR1 as SGHRS and CDR2 as YFSETQ. The CDR3 DNA reads TGCGCCAGCAGCTCAGGAGAACCCTACACAGATACGCAGTATTTT. Amino acid sequence: CASSSGEPYTDTQYF.

This clonotype was counted a few times. The V and J genes are TRBV4-2 and TRBJ2-5; 12 bases fit TRBD2. Unmatched junction bases numbered 11, after V lost 0 bases and J lost 3 bases. The germline CDR1 and CDR2 sequences are LGHNA and YNFKEQ. The CDR3 consists of 19 residues. The CDR3, as DNA: TGTGCCAGCAGCCAAGAGGGGGGGTGGACTAGCGGGGAGGAAGAGACCCAGTACTTC. Residues: CASSQEGGWTSGEEETQYF.

This clonotype came up many times. The DNA for the CDR3 is TGTGCCAGCAGTTACGGCCCAGGGTCAGGGCAGTACTTC. Translating gives CASSYGPGSGQYF. The J gene is TRBJ2-4, the V gene TRBV6-5; possible D gene TRBD1, 5 bases. The CDR3 has 13 residues. Germline V gives CDR1 MNHEY, CDR2 SVGAGI. V was pared by 2 bases and J by 13 bases, with 15 bases between.

This clonotype was observed a handful of times. The chain combines TRBV7-2 with TRBJ1-5; D is undetermined. There are 15 residues in the CDR3. The germline V and J ends were trimmed by 3 bases and 1 base, with 10 bases remaining between them. From germline, CDR1 is SGHTA and CDR2 FQGNSA. CDR3 sequence: CASSLVPRSNQPQHF. The DNA of the CDR3 is TGTGCCAGCAGCTTGGTCCCAAGAAGCAATCAGCCCCAGCATTTT.

This chain connects TRBV10-3 to TRBJ1-4; no firm D call. V was shortened by 2 bases and J by 6 bases, with 10 bases between the two germline ends. Germline V gives CDR1 ENHRY, CDR2 SYGVKD. The CDR3 has 14 residues. The CDR3 nucleotides read TGTGCCATCAGTGAGACCCGGGATTATGAAAAACTGTTTTTT. Amino acid sequence: CAISETRDYEKLFF.

The chain links TRBV19 to TRBJ1-1; D remains ambiguous. This CDR3 region has 12 residues. Germline CDR1 is LNHDA and CDR2 is SQIVND (reference sequence). V was shortened by 3 bases and J by 5 bases, with 7 bases between the two germline ends. The CDR3 nucleotides are TGTGCCAGTAGTATGGGCGATACTGAAGCTTTCTTT. Translated, it gives CASSMGDTEAFF.

This clonotype was seen a few times. The chain has TRBV29-1 and TRBJ1-2; D is ambiguous. Per the germline V gene, CDR1 is SQVTM and CDR2 is ANQGSEA. This CDR3 is 15 amino acids long. Trimming removed 0 bases from V and 4 bases from J, with 15 bases in between. Here the CDR3 reads CSVEDGGRPSYGYTF. The CDR3 region has the DNA TGCAGCGTTGAAGATGGCGGCAGGCCCTCCTATGGCTACACCTTC.

This rearrangement joins TRBV16 to TRBJ1-2; D may be TRBD1 (5 bases). The CDR3 sequence is 15 residues long. Per germline, CDR1 KGHSY and CDR2 FQNENV. V was clipped by 2 bases and J by 2 bases, with 12 bases between them. The CDR3 loop is CASSQLLTANYGYTF. DNA for the CDR3: TGTGCCAGCAGCCAACTGTTGACAGCAAACTATGGCTACACCTTC.

This clonotype was seen a few times. The V call is TRBV6-2 or TRBV6-3, the J call TRBJ1-5; D unclear. Germline assignment: CDR1 MNHEY and CDR2 SVGEGT. CDR3 length: 16 residues. V was shortened by 5 bases and J by 1 base, with 15 bases between the two germline ends. CDR3: CASSQLYLVSNQPQHF. CDR3 nucleotides: TGTGCCAGCAGTCAACTTTACTTAGTGAGCAATCAGCCCCAGCATTTT.

The chain carries TRBV28 and TRBJ1-2; 8 bases agree with TRBD1. CDR3 length equals 14 residues. Per the germline V gene, CDR1 is MDHEN and CDR2 is SYDVKM. J gave up 4 bases and V 5 bases, and 6 bases lay outside the gene matches. The CDR3 DNA follows: TGTGCCAGCAGTCGACAGGGGTCATTCTATGGCTACACCTTC. It is translated as CASSRQGSFYGYTF.

The rearrangement joins TRBV12-3 or TRBV12-4 to TRBJ1-2; D may be TRBD1 (6 bases). This CDR3 is built from 14 residues. V was pared by 6 bases and J by 1 base, with 12 bases between. CDR3 bases: TGTGCCAGCAGGGCCGGGACACATAACTATGGCTACACCTTC. This sequence encodes CASRAGTHNYGYTF.

In this sample, this clonotype turned up a few times. The gene calls are TRBV20-1 and TRBJ2-1, with TRBD2 matching over 8 bases. The CDR3 is made up of 14 amino acids. The ends lost 4 bases at V and 0 bases at J; junction bases unmatched: 2. The germline gives CDR1 DFQATT, CDR2 SNEGSKA (reference sequence). The CDR3 region has the DNA TGCAGTGCTAAACTAGCGGACTCCTACAATGAGCAGTTCTTC. Translating gives CSAKLADSYNEQFF.

This clonotype was picked up a small number of times. CDR3: CASSLTGGMTDTQYF. The CDR3, as DNA: TGTGCCAGCAGCTTAACAGGGGGCATGACGGATACGCAGTATTTT. The gene calls are TRBV7-3 and TRBJ2-3, with 7 bases identical to TRBD1. J lost 6 bases, V lost 0 bases, and 6 bases had no gene match. This CDR3 is 15 amino acids long. Germline CDR1 SGHTA, CDR2 FQGTGA.

The chain uses TRBV6-2 or TRBV6-3 and TRBJ2-7; 10 nucleotides align to TRBD1. With 3 bases clipped from V and 5 bases from J, the junction kept 13 bases outside the gene matches. The CDR3 is 17 residues long. CDR1 and CDR2 from the germline V gene are MNHEY and SVGEGT. The CDR3 spells CASSYDPPGQGFDEQYF. In DNA form, the CDR3 reads TGTGCCAGCAGTTATGATCCACCGGGACAGGGGTTCGACGAGCAGTACTTC.

About this clonotype itself: This sequence may be a read error, since a much larger clone differs from it by one base. The V gene is TRBV29-1, the J gene TRBJ2-3, with 7 nucleotides matching TRBD2. The CDR3 totals 13 residues. CDR1 and CDR2 (germline): SQVTM, ANQGSEA. With V trimmed by 4 bases and J by 5 bases, 6 bases remained unmatched. The CDR3 region is CSVVCPGGDTQYF. Written as DNA, the CDR3 is TGCAGCGTTGTGTGCCCGGGGGGAGATACGCAGTATTTT.

This clonotype has only a few counts. The chain carries TRBV29-1 and TRBJ1-1, with TRBD1 identical over 7 bases. Germline assignment: CDR1 SQVTM and CDR2 ANQGSEA. V lost 7 bases and J lost 3; bases outside the gene matches: 11. The CDR3 sequence is 14 residues long. This CDR3 reads CSAVRGLRDTEAFF. CDR3 coding DNA: TGCAGCGCCGTGAGGGGGCTCAGGGACACTGAAGCTTTCTTT.

Many counts were recorded for this clonotype. The gene calls are TRBV4-1 and TRBJ2-1; no firm D call. Germline lookup yields CDR1 MGHRA and CDR2 YSYEKL. The CDR3 is made up of 14 amino acids. Trimming took off 1 base at V and 7 bases at J, with 11 bases between the two ends. The CDR3 DNA reads as TGCGCCAGCAGCCAAGGGCCCCTTCGGAATGAGCAGTTCTTC. Amino acids: CASSQGPLRNEQFF.

The rearrangement links TRBV5-1 to TRBJ2-1, with 9 bases aligning to TRBD1. This CDR3 contains 15 residues. Germline V gene sequence: CDR1 SGHRS, CDR2 YFSETQ. The V gene end was trimmed by 2 bases and the J gene end by 9 bases; junction bases not matched to a gene: 9. The CDR3 sequence: CASSFGTGSAGEQFF. The CDR3, as DNA: TGCGCCAGCAGCTTCGGGACAGGGTCGGCTGGTGAGCAGTTCTTC.

The chain carries TRBV3-1 and TRBJ2-5, with 9 bases matching TRBD1. V lost 0 bases to trimming and J lost 4 bases; unmatched junction nucleotides: 6. The germline V gene encodes CDR1 LGHDT and CDR2 YNNKEL (reference sequence). CDR3 length equals 16 residues. The CDR3 DNA sequence: TGTGCCAGCAGCCAAGAATGGACAGGGGTTTCAGAGACCCAGTACTTC. Protein sequence: CASSQEWTGVSETQYF.

The gene calls are TRBV9 and TRBJ1-2; unclear D gene. CDR3 length equals 14 residues. Trimming removed 5 bases from V and 4 bases from J, with 15 bases in between. Per germline, CDR1 SGDLS and CDR2 YYNGEE. The CDR3 DNA is TGTGCCAGCAGTGGGTATGGACGCAGCTATGGCTACACCTTC. As protein: CASSGYGRSYGYTF.

This rearrangement joins TRBV7-2 to TRBJ1-5; 9 nucleotides agree with TRBD1. Germline values: CDR1 SGHTA, CDR2 FQGNSA. Losses at the gene ends were 6 bases for V and 4 bases for J; bases not matched to a gene: 7. The CDR3 has 15 amino acids. CDR3 sequence reads: CASSLGTGLNQPQHF. The CDR3 DNA sequence: TGTGCCAGCAGTCTAGGGACAGGGCTAAATCAGCCCCAGCATTTT.

This chain uses TRBV6-2 or TRBV6-3 with TRBJ1-2; D is possibly TRBD1 (5 bases). Germline CDR1 MNHEY, CDR2 SVGEGT. Between the trimmed V and J ends, which lost 6 bases and 6 bases, there was a span of 14 bases. This CDR3 has 13 amino acids. The CDR3 DNA is TGTGCCAGCAGACCCAACAGGTTTAATGGCTACACCTTC. This sequence encodes CASRPNRFNGYTF.

The genes are TRBV7-2 and TRBJ2-7; D possibly matches TRBD1 or TRBD2 (6 bases each). The germline CDR1 and CDR2 sequences are SGHTA and FQGNSA. CDR3 length equals 15 residues. The V end was cut by 2 bases, the J end by 4 bases, with 15 bases between. CDR3 DNA sequence: TGTGCCAGCAGCTTAAACGGGGGCTATTTTTACGAGCAGTACTTC. This encodes CASSLNGGYFYEQYF. Full variable domain (outside the CDR3, taken from reference TRBV7-2 and TRBJ2-7): GAGVSQSPSNKVTEKGKDVELRCDPISGHTALYWYRQSLGQGLEFLIYFQGNSAPDKSGLPSDRFSAERTGGSVSTLTIQRTQQEDSAVYLCASSLNGGYFYEQYFGPGTRLTVT.

A remark on this clonotype: This may stem from a read error, because a much larger clone lies one nucleotide away. The V gene is TRBV27, the J gene TRBJ1-1; D not resolved. The V and J ends lost 6 bases and 0 bases respectively, with 8 bases between them. The CDR3 consists of 13 residues. Germline CDR1 and CDR2: MNHEY and SMNVEV (reference sequence). CDR3 residues: CASRQSMNTEAFF. CDR3 DNA sequence: TGTGCCAGCAGACAGAGTATGAACACTGAAGCTTTCTTT.

V gene TRBV7-2 combines with J gene TRBJ2-5; D is perhaps TRBD2 (5 bases). V was shortened by 5 bases and J by 5 bases, with 12 bases between the two germline ends. The CDR3 loop spans 13 amino acids. Germline V gives CDR1 SGHTA, CDR2 FQGNSA. Here the CDR3 DNA reads TGTGCCAGCAGCACTCGACTACCGGAGACCCAGTACTTC. Translated, it gives CASSTRLPETQYF.

The gene calls are TRBV20-1 and TRBJ2-5; a weak D match, TRBD2 (7 bases). Germline V gene lookup returns CDR1 DFQATT and CDR2 SNEGSKA (reference sequence). V dropped 3 bases and J dropped 4 bases, with 18 bases sitting between them. The CDR3 covers 15 residues. CDR3 residues: CSASRPAGARETQYF. In nucleotides, the CDR3 is TGCAGTGCTAGCCGCCCGGCGGGGGCTCGAGAGACCCAGTACTTC.

The chain couples TRBV27 to TRBJ2-7; 8 bases line up with TRBD1. Germline V gene lookup returns CDR1 MNHEY and CDR2 SMNVEV (reference sequence). J lost 3 bases, V lost 4 bases, and 8 bases had no gene match. The CDR3 is made up of 15 amino acids. CDR3 in amino acids: CASSWDRSRFYEQYF. DNA for the CDR3: TGTGCCAGCAGTTGGGACAGGTCGCGGTTCTACGAGCAGTACTTC.